The clone carrying this T cell receptor (beta chain) was seen many times. The antigen remains unidentified. CDR1 and CDR2 from the germline V gene are MDHEN and SYDVKM. Trimming shortened V by 4 bases and J by 9 bases, and 8 bases separated the two germline ends. This CDR3 has 11 residues. The sample comes from a study of blood T cells in healthy people across ages. Study conclusions and caveats: Because sorting was not performed, PBMCs prevented conclusive naive versus antigen-experienced comparison.

With a J-beta primer mix and a sample-barcoded 5' primer, a second PCR ran 7 to 11 cycles. MiXCR was run by TCRdb on the 5' RACE reads, yielding one entry per CDR3 protein. The sample lists roughly 680,000 distinct CDR3 sequences, about 51% seen once, with about 14% in the top ten. Isolation yielded PBMCs, at least 7 million per sample, in every case. Sequenced material: blood. The chain recombines TRBV28 with TRBJ2-3; D gene unclear. This receptor was obtained from a woman of 80 years or more in good health. The CDR3 loop is CASSSELTQYF. Here the CDR3 DNA reads TGTGCCAGCAGTTCGGAGCTCACGCAGTATTTT.